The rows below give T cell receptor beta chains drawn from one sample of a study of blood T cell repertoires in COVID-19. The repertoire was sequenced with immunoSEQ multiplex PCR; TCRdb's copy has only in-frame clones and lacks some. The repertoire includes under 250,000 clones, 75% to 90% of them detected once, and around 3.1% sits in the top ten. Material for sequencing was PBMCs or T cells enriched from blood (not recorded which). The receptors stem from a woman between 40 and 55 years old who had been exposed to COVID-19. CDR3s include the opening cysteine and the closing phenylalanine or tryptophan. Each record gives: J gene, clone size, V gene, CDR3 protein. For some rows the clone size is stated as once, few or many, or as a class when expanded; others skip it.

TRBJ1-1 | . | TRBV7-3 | CASSLSTQGRNTEAFF
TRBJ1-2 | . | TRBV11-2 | CASSRDRARYGYTF
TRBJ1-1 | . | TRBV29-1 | CSVVTQGNTEAFF
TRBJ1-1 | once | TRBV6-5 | CASSYGGATEAFF
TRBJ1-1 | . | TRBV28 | CASMEQGTEAFF
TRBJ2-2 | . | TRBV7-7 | CASSWTGAGTGELFF
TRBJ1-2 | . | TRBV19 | CASSPPLTASIGYTF
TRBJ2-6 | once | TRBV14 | CASSHTRDSSGANVLTF
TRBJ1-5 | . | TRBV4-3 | CASSQESGTQPQHF
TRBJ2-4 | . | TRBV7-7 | CASSPGTGVSDIQYF
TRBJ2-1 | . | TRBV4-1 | CASSPGVSSSYNEQFF
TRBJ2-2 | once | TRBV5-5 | CASRTRETGTDNTGELFF
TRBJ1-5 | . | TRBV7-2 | CASSYKTGDFSNQPQHF
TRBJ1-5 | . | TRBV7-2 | CASSLVLGVVQPQHF
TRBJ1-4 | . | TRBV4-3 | CASSHNGAGFTNEKLFF
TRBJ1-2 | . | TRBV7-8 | CASSLPARRAGGYTF
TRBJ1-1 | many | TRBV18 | CASSPDRQDSSVAFF
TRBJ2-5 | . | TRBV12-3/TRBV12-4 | CASSFLQETQYF
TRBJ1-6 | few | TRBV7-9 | CASSPTGMSPLHF
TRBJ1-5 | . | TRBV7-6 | CASSLAALQPQHF